This T cell receptor beta chain was recorded in a study of T cells after somatic rescue of genetic block. This clone was observed a handful of times. Produced via immunoSEQ multiplex PCR; TCRdb's table is partial and in-frame only. This table holds about 12,000 clones, roughly 73% found once. Between the trimmed V and J ends, which lost 5 bases and 0 bases, there was a span of 13 bases. The CDR3 contains 15 residues. Per the germline V gene, CDR1 is MDHEN and CDR2 is SYDVKM. This clonotype originated in a boy between 10 and 17 years old. The genes are TRBV28 and TRBJ2-5; TRBD2 might be the D (5 bases). The sample consisted of peripheral blood mononuclear cells (PBMCs). CDR3 amino acids: CASSPIAPYQETQYF. CDR3 DNA: TGTGCCAGCAGTCCAATAGCGCCCTACCAAGAGACCCAGTACTTC. Looking up the rest from reference TRBV28 and TRBJ2-5 gives the full variable domain: DVKVTQSSRYLVKRTGEKVFLECVQDMDHENMFWYRQDPGLGLRLIYFSYDVKMKEKGDIPEGYSVSREKKERFSLILESASTNQTSMYLCASSPIAPYQETQYFGPGTRLLVL.